The rows below give T cell receptor beta chains drawn from one sample of a study of T-cell memory formation after mild COVID-19. TCRdb reanalysed the 5' RACE reads using MiXCR and keeps one entry per CDR3 protein. The sample gives 120,000 to 150,000 distinct CDR3 sequences, 6% to 6.5% of which show up once; more than 2% is in the top ten. Sequenced input: PBMCs or a T cell subset sorted from them (not recorded which). The receptor source for this set is an adult woman who had mild COVID-19 (a few samples of this study predate the infection). Cell type and time point are not known. Each CDR3 is given with its conserved first and last residue. The D gene is left open where the match is weak. The size entry is marked missing in some rows and otherwise reads once, few, many or a size class.

V	J	D	size	CDR3	DNA
TRBV5-1	TRBJ2-5	NA	many	CASSLAWTTEATQYF	TGCGCCAGCAGCTTGGCATGGACTACCGAGGCGACCCAGTACTTC
TRBV11-2	TRBJ2-5	NA	few	CASSFPRGRQETQYF	TGTGCCAGCAGCTTCCCCAGGGGGAGGCAAGAGACCCAGTACTTC
TRBV20-1	TRBJ1-2	NA	many	CSARPGARRSGYTF	TGCAGTGCTAGGCCAGGGGCTAGAAGAAGTGGCTACACCTTC
TRBV4-1	TRBJ1-6	NA	NA	CASSQEPRTDQSSPLHF	TGCGCCAGCAGCCAAGAGCCCAGGACCGACCAGTCTTCACCCCTCCACTTT
TRBV6-2/TRBV6-3	TRBJ1-2	NA	few	CASSYSGYGYTF	TGTGCCAGCAGTTACTCCGGTTATGGCTACACCTTC
TRBV5-1	TRBJ2-3	TRBD1	few	CASSSEQGADTQYF	TGCGCCAGCAGCTCCGAACAGGGGGCAGATACGCAGTATTTT
TRBV20-1	TRBJ2-5	TRBD1	many	CSARKGTGDPETQYF	TGCAGTGCTAGAAAGGGGACAGGGGATCCGGAGACCCAGTACTTC
TRBV9	TRBJ2-1	TRBD2	NA	CASTRAGGLYNEQFF	TGTGCCAGCACCCGAGCGGGAGGCCTCTACAATGAGCAGTTCTTC
TRBV6-2/TRBV6-3	TRBJ2-1	TRBD2	few	CASSDPGLAGLNEQFF	TGTGCCAGCAGTGACCCGGGACTAGCGGGACTTAATGAGCAGTTCTTC
TRBV7-6	TRBJ2-5	NA	NA	CASRPAAAETQYF	TGTGCCAGCAGGCCCGCCGCTGCCGAGACCCAGTACTTC
TRBV18	TRBJ1-6	TRBD1	few	CASSLRTGDNSPLHF	TGTGCCAGCTCCCTGCGGACAGGGGATAATTCACCCCTCCACTTT
TRBV6-2/TRBV6-3	TRBJ2-3	NA	NA	CASSSTPLRGAWYSTDTQYF	TGTGCCAGCAGTTCCACCCCACTCCGCGGGGCCTGGTATAGCACAGATACGCAGTATTTT
TRBV6-2/TRBV6-3	TRBJ1-1	NA	few	CASSSPGGVNTEAFF	TGTGCCAGCAGTTCCCCCGGGGGGGTTAACACTGAAGCTTTCTTT
TRBV7-2	TRBJ2-7	NA	many	CASSSRNEQYF	TGTGCCAGCAGCTCGAGGAACGAGCAGTACTTC
TRBV30	TRBJ1-5	NA	NA	CAWAGKSNQPQHF	TGTGCCTGGGCCGGCAAGAGCAATCAGCCCCAGCATTTT
TRBV21-1	TRBJ2-4	NA	many	CASRAGTSGRVYAKNIQYF	TGTGCCAGCAGGGCCGGGACTAGCGGGAGAGTTTACGCCAAAAACATTCAGTACTTC
TRBV7-2	TRBJ2-4	TRBD2	many	CASSSDRAGTLAKNIQYF	TGTGCCAGCAGCTCCGATCGAGCGGGGACCCTAGCCAAAAACATTCAGTACTTC
TRBV12-3/TRBV12-4	TRBJ2-1	TRBD2	few	CASSGVLLAGASSLNEQFF	TGTGCCAGCAGTGGAGTATTATTAGCGGGGGCCTCTTCTCTCAATGAGCAGTTCTTC
TRBV20-1	TRBJ2-7	NA	many	CSARFRLAYEQYF	TGCAGTGCTAGATTCAGACTTGCCTACGAGCAGTACTTC
TRBV18	TRBJ1-1	NA	many	CASSPSREGRAGTEAFF	TGTGCCAGCTCACCCTCCCGGGAGGGCCGAGCGGGGACTGAAGCTTTCTTT
TRBV9	TRBJ2-7	NA	many	CASSVEQGVGEQYF	TGTGCCAGCAGCGTAGAACAGGGCGTGGGAGAGCAGTACTTC
TRBV3-1	TRBJ1-4	TRBD1	many	CASSRQGNMDSEKLFF	TGTGCCAGCAGCCGACAGGGGAACATGGATAGCGAAAAACTGTTTTTT
TRBV2	TRBJ2-7	TRBD1	many	CASSRRQGDVGYEQYF	TGTGCCAGCAGCCGGCGACAGGGTGATGTAGGTTACGAGCAGTACTTC
TRBV29-1	TRBJ1-3	NA	many	CSGLDPGGNTIYF	TGCAGCGGACTCGACCCGGGGGGAAACACCATATATTTT
TRBV5-5	TRBJ1-1	TRBD1	NA	CASSSDRVENTEAFF	TGTGCCAGCAGCTCCGACAGGGTGGAGAACACTGAAGCTTTCTTT
TRBV30	TRBJ1-2	NA	few	CAWSGLNHYGYTF	TGTGCCTGGAGCGGACTCAATCACTATGGCTACACCTTC
TRBV20-1	TRBJ2-1	NA	few	CSARATTYNEQFF	TGCAGTGCTAGAGCCACCACATACAATGAGCAGTTCTTC
TRBV29-1	TRBJ2-5	NA	NA	CSVEGDIETQYF	TGCAGCGTTGAAGGGGACATAGAGACCCAGTACTTC
TRBV20-1	TRBJ2-1	NA	many	CSARDSGTGPRGQFF	TGCAGTGCTAGAGACTCCGGGACGGGCCCACGAGGTCAGTTCTTC
TRBV7-2	TRBJ2-5	TRBD1	many	CASSQQGQETQYF	TGTGCCAGCAGTCAACAGGGGCAAGAGACCCAGTACTTC
TRBV18	TRBJ2-7	TRBD1	many	CASSPTDRQFYEQYF	TGTGCCAGCTCACCAACGGACAGGCAATTCTACGAGCAGTACTTC
TRBV6-1	TRBJ2-7	NA	NA	CASSEAGDYEQYF	TGTGCCAGCAGTGAAGCGGGGGACTACGAGCAGTACTTC
TRBV30	TRBJ2-6	NA	NA	CAWSTDSGANVLTF	TGTGCCTGGAGTACAGACTCTGGGGCCAACGTCCTGACTTTC
TRBV5-1	TRBJ2-5	TRBD2	many	CASSLDSGGETQYF	TGCGCCAGCAGCTTGGATTCCGGGGGGGAGACCCAGTACTTC
TRBV7-2	TRBJ2-7	TRBD2	many	CASSSVAGGHEQYF	TGTGCCAGCAGCTCGGTGGCGGGAGGCCACGAGCAGTACTTC
TRBV14	TRBJ2-1	TRBD2	few	CASSKAGVVTYNEQFF	TGTGCCAGCAGCAAAGCGGGAGTTGTAACCTACAATGAGCAGTTCTTC
TRBV7-9	TRBJ1-1	TRBD1	few	CASSLGDRRYTEAFF	TGTGCCAGCAGCTTGGGGGACAGGCGATACACTGAAGCTTTCTTT
TRBV3-1	TRBJ1-3	NA	NA	CASSWNARGNTIYF	TGTGCCAGCAGCTGGAATGCGAGGGGAAACACCATATATTTT
TRBV20-1	TRBJ2-1	TRBD1	few	CSARGPGTGTYNEQFF	TGCAGTGCTAGGGGGCCAGGGACAGGGACCTACAATGAGCAGTTCTTC
TRBV6-5	TRBJ2-3	NA	many	CASRTSISQYF	TGTGCCAGCAGAACTAGTATTTCGCAGTATTTT
TRBV6-5	TRBJ2-4	TRBD1	many	CASSPYRQGAKNIQYF	TGTGCCAGCAGTCCCTATCGACAGGGAGCCAAAAACATTCAGTACTTC
TRBV7-9	TRBJ2-3	TRBD2	many	CASSSMTSGGTDTQYF	TGTGCCAGCAGCTCCATGACTAGCGGGGGCACAGATACGCAGTATTTT
TRBV14	TRBJ1-6	NA	few	CASSQDQASNSPLHF	TGTGCCAGCAGCCAAGACCAAGCGAGTAATTCACCCCTCCACTTT
TRBV6-5	TRBJ2-3	NA	few	CASSGDGPFTDTQYF	TGTGCCAGCAGCGGGGACGGACCTTTCACAGATACGCAGTATTTT
TRBV4-2	TRBJ2-3	TRBD2	NA	CASSQELAGSTDTQYF	TGTGCCAGCAGCCAAGAACTAGCGGGGAGCACAGATACGCAGTATTTT
TRBV19	TRBJ2-6	NA	few	CASRSRQVDSGANVLTF	TGTGCCAGTAGGTCAAGACAGGTTGACTCTGGGGCCAACGTCCTGACTTTC
TRBV12-3/TRBV12-4	TRBJ2-3	NA	NA	CASSFRASAHTDTQYF	TGTGCCAGCAGTTTTCGGGCTAGCGCCCACACGGATACGCAGTATTTT
TRBV5-4	TRBJ2-7	TRBD1	NA	CASSFGRTGAYEQYF	TGTGCCAGCAGCTTCGGCAGGACAGGGGCCTACGAGCAGTACTTC
TRBV7-2	TRBJ2-5	NA	many	CASSLVGGAYQETQYF	TGTGCCAGCAGCTTAGTAGGTGGGGCGTACCAAGAGACCCAGTACTTC
TRBV19	TRBJ2-6	NA	NA	CASRSRGSRLTGANVLTF	TGTGCCAGTAGATCCAGGGGTTCTAGACTCACTGGGGCCAACGTCCTGACTTTC
TRBV5-1	TRBJ2-5	TRBD1	few	CASSKAGTVQETQYF	TGCGCCAGCAGCAAAGCCGGGACAGTACAAGAGACCCAGTACTTC